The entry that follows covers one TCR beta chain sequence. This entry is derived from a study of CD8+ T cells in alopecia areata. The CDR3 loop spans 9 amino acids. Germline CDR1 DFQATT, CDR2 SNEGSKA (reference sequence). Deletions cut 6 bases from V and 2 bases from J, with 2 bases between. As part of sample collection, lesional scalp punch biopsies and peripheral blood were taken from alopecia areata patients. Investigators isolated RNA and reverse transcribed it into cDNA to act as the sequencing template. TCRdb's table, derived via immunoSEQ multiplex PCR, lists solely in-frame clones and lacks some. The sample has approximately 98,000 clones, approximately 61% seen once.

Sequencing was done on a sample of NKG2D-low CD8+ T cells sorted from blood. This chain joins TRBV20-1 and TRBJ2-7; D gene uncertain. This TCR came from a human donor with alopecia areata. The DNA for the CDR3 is TGCAGTGCCACCTACGAGCAGTACTTC. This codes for CSATYEQYF.